This T cell receptor beta chain was found in a study of cytomegalovirus exposure and HLA in healthy donors. Across the study: Most genotyped donors, over 70% of around 370, had Caucasian-associated genetic ancestry. General study results and limits: Clonal expansion, a later analysis showed, was greater in HLA-associated TCR beta chains than in equally common others.

This clone appeared a single time. Its antigen remains unidentified. Primers: 60 Vbeta forward and 13 Jbeta reverse. Per the original data handling: Per a later analysis, the number of unique TCR beta chains was approximately 80 million, of which around 10 million were shared. TCRdb's table, derived via immunoSEQ multiplex PCR, lists solely in-frame clones and lacks some. That table supplies the V and J calls and clone size; D and trimming were determined from the DNA. The sample lists 85,000 to 100,000 clones; over 60% were seen once. The clonotype comes from a male donor in good health and CMV-seropositive. Sequencing was performed on PBMCs.

CDR3 in DNA: TGTGCCAGCAGTGAAAGGAAGGGGGCGGGTGGCTACACCTTC. Protein sequence: CASSERKGAGGYTF. The chain has TRBV2 and TRBJ1-2; TRBD1 agrees at 7 bases. Germline CDR1 SNHLY, CDR2 FYNNEI. The trim removed 2 bases at V and 7 bases at J, leaving 7 bases unmatched. The CDR3 is 14 residues long.